The present T cell receptor beta chain was sequenced within a study of response to subunit inactivated influenza vaccine. Each CDR3 protein gets one entry after TCRdb re-called the RT-PCR reads with MiXCR. The sample holds about 300,000 distinct CDR3 sequences, just over 20% seen once. The CDR3 is 14 residues long. The ends were cut back, 0 bases at V and 7 bases at J, with 13 bases in the middle. CDR1 and CDR2 from the germline V gene are LGHDT and YNNKEL (reference sequence). This sequence originates from a man aged 45 to 75 who received an inactivated influenza vaccine. This chain connects TRBV3-1 to TRBJ2-7, with D unclear. The input for sequencing was PBMCs from blood, taken approximately 20 months after vaccination. The CDR3 sequence is CASSQDRVVGEQYF. The CDR3 nucleotides are TGTGCCAGCAGCCAAGATAGGGTCGTAGGTGAGCAGTACTTC.